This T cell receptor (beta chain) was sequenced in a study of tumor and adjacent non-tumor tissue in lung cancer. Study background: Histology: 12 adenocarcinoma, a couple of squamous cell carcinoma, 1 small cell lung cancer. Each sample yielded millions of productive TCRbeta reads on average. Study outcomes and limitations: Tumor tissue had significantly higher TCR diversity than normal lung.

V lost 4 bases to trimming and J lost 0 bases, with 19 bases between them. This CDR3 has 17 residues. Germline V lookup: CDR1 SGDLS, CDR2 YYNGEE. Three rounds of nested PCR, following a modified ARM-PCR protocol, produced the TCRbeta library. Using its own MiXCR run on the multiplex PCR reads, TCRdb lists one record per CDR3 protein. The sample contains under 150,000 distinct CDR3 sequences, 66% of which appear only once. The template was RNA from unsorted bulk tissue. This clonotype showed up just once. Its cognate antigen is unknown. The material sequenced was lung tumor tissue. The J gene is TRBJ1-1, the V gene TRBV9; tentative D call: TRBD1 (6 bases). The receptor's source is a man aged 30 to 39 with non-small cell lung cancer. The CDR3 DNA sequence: TGTGCCAGCAGCCGGCAGGGGTCTAGTAGGATGAACACTGAAGCTTTCTTT. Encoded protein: CASSRQGSSRMNTEAFF.